This T cell receptor beta chain is drawn from a study of cytomegalovirus exposure and HLA in healthy donors. In regard to this clone: No antigen is known for it.

General observations from the study: The study designated around 150 TCR beta chains cytomegalovirus-associated. High sensitivity and specificity were reportedly achieved when the classifier diagnosed cytomegalovirus status.

CDR3 length: 13 residues. Trimming removed 6 bases at V and 4 bases at J, with 13 bases between. Looked up from germline, CDR1 is GTSNPN and CDR2 is SVGIG (reference sequence). The assay was immunoSEQ multiplex PCR, and TCRdb's table has in-frame clones only and misses some. Seen here are 150,000 to 170,000 clones, roughly 84% observed once, and the top ten hold approximately 2%. The rearrangement joins TRBV30 to TRBJ1-3, with a weak D call TRBD1 (6 bases). The clonotype originates from a human donor in good health. Sequences were obtained from PBMCs. The CDR3 region is CACPRGTGNTIYF. The CDR3 nucleotides are TGTGCCTGCCCCAGGGGTACCGGAAACACCATATATTTT. Combining the CDR3 with reference TRBV30 and TRBJ1-3 gives the whole variable domain SQTIHQWPATLVQPVGSPLSLECTVEGTSNPNLYWYRQAAGRGLQLLFYSVGIGQISSEVPQNLSASRPQDRQFILSSKKLLLSDSGFYLCACPRGTGNTIYFGEGSWLTVV.